These T cell receptor beta chains were read from a single sample in a study of neurological immune-mediated disorders. TCRdb called the 5' RACE reads again in MiXCR, with one record for every CDR3 protein. This table has about 48,000 distinct CDR3 sequences, about 25% appearing once. Sequencing was done on a sample of PBMCs. All receptors come from a woman in her seventies in good health. CDR3s include the opening cysteine and the closing phenylalanine or tryptophan. Fields, in order: CDR3 protein, CDR3 DNA, clone size, CDR3 length, D gene, V gene, J gene. The D gene is left open where the match is weak. A clone size is listed for some rows: how often the clone was seen (once, few, many), or a class if it is expanded.

CDR3aa: CASSPLLGGYTF
CDR3nt: TGCGCCAGCAGCCCGTTACTAGGGGGCTACACCTTC
abundance: few
len: 12
d_gene: -
v_gene: TRBV4-1
j_gene: TRBJ1-2

CDR3aa: CASSLSGTGGSSPLHF
CDR3nt: TGTGCCAGCAGCCTATCCGGGACAGGGGGCTCATCACCCCTCCACTTT
abundance: many
len: 16
d_gene: TRBD1
v_gene: TRBV7-2
j_gene: TRBJ1-6

CDR3aa: CSASPSTGSEKLFF
CDR3nt: TGCAGTGCTAGCCCCTCGACAGGTTCTGAAAAACTGTTTTTT
abundance: many
len: 14
d_gene: -
v_gene: TRBV20-1
j_gene: TRBJ1-4

CDR3aa: CAGSNRATEAFF
CDR3nt: TGTGCCGGCTCGAATAGGGCCACTGAAGCTTTCTTT
abundance: many
len: 12
d_gene: -
v_gene: TRBV28
j_gene: TRBJ1-1

CDR3aa: CASSYFTRADQPQHF
CDR3nt: TGTGCCAGCAGTTACTTTACGCGGGCCGATCAGCCCCAGCATTTT
abundance: many
len: 15
d_gene: -
v_gene: TRBV28
j_gene: TRBJ1-5

CDR3aa: CASSLGGPSTNEKLFF
CDR3nt: TGCGCCAGCAGCTTGGGAGGACCGTCAACTAATGAAAAACTGTTTTTT
abundance: many
len: 16
d_gene: -
v_gene: TRBV5-1
j_gene: TRBJ1-4

CDR3aa: CASSQEARGGYTF
CDR3nt: TGTGCCAGCAGCCAAGAAGCTCGCGGGGGCTACACCTTC
abundance: many
len: 13
d_gene: -
v_gene: TRBV3-1
j_gene: TRBJ1-2

CDR3aa: CASSVTQSHTDTQYF
CDR3nt: TGCGCCAGCAGCGTTACACAAAGCCACACAGATACGCAGTATTTT
abundance: many
len: 15
d_gene: -
v_gene: TRBV5-1
j_gene: TRBJ2-3

CDR3aa: CASSPSGTSYNEQFF
CDR3nt: TGTGCCAGCAGCCCTAGCGGGACATCCTACAATGAGCAGTTCTTC
abundance: -
len: 15
d_gene: TRBD2
v_gene: TRBV7-2
j_gene: TRBJ2-1

CDR3aa: CASSPDGFGNQPQHF
CDR3nt: TGCGCCAGCAGCCCGGACGGGTTTGGCAATCAGCCCCAGCATTTT
abundance: -
len: 15
d_gene: -
v_gene: TRBV5-1
j_gene: TRBJ1-5

CDR3aa: CSASKSSGSNEQFF
CDR3nt: TGCAGTGCTAGTAAGTCTAGCGGGAGCAATGAGCAGTTCTTC
abundance: many
len: 14
d_gene: TRBD2
v_gene: TRBV20-1
j_gene: TRBJ2-1

CDR3aa: CASSLAGTGWGTDTQYF
CDR3nt: TGCGCCAGCAGCTTGGCCGGGACAGGGTGGGGCACAGATACGCAGTATTTT
abundance: -
len: 17
d_gene: TRBD1
v_gene: TRBV5-1
j_gene: TRBJ2-3

CDR3aa: CASSLAGSGGARNEQFF
CDR3nt: TGTGCCAGCAGCTTGGCCGGCAGCGGGGGGGCTCGCAATGAGCAGTTCTTC
abundance: -
len: 17
d_gene: TRBD2
v_gene: TRBV5-6
j_gene: TRBJ2-1

CDR3aa: CSARDPASGGNTGELFF
CDR3nt: TGCAGTGCTAGAGATCCCGCCAGCGGGGGGAACACCGGGGAGCTGTTTTTT
abundance: few
len: 17
d_gene: TRBD2
v_gene: TRBV20-1
j_gene: TRBJ2-2

CDR3aa: CAITLEGGNYGYTF
CDR3nt: TGTGCCATCACCCTCGAAGGGGGTAACTATGGCTACACCTTC
abundance: few
len: 14
d_gene: -
v_gene: TRBV10-3
j_gene: TRBJ1-2

CDR3aa: CSVEASGLAGFGYNEQFF
CDR3nt: TGCAGCGTTGAAGCTTCGGGACTAGCGGGATTTGGCTACAATGAGCAGTTCTTC
abundance: many
len: 18
d_gene: TRBD2
v_gene: TRBV29-1
j_gene: TRBJ2-1

CDR3aa: CSVVAGRGANVLTF
CDR3nt: TGCAGCGTTGTTGCAGGGCGAGGGGCCAACGTCCTGACTTTC
abundance: few
len: 14
d_gene: -
v_gene: TRBV29-1
j_gene: TRBJ2-6

CDR3aa: CASSSGTSGGYNEQFF
CDR3nt: TGCGCCAGCAGCTCCGGGACTAGCGGGGGCTACAATGAGCAGTTCTTC
abundance: -
len: 16
d_gene: TRBD2
v_gene: TRBV5-1
j_gene: TRBJ2-1

CDR3aa: CASSQDTSGASYEQYF
CDR3nt: TGTGCCAGCAGCCAAGACACCAGCGGAGCCTCCTACGAGCAGTACTTC
abundance: many
len: 16
d_gene: -
v_gene: TRBV4-2
j_gene: TRBJ2-7

CDR3aa: CAGLLAEAELFF
CDR3nt: TGTGCCGGACTACTAGCGGAGGCGGAGCTGTTTTTT
abundance: many
len: 12
d_gene: TRBD2
v_gene: TRBV2
j_gene: TRBJ2-2

CDR3aa: CATSRDFGGSNTGELFF
CDR3nt: TGTGCCACCAGCAGAGATTTTGGGGGTTCGAACACCGGGGAGCTGTTTTTT
abundance: many
len: 17
d_gene: -
v_gene: TRBV15
j_gene: TRBJ2-2

CDR3aa: CASSSAEGYEQYF
CDR3nt: TGCGCCAGCAGCTCAGCCGAGGGCTACGAGCAGTACTTC
abundance: many
len: 13
d_gene: -
v_gene: TRBV5-1
j_gene: TRBJ2-7

CDR3aa: CASSLAWGFEETQYF
CDR3nt: TGCGCCAGCAGTTTAGCTTGGGGCTTTGAAGAGACCCAGTACTTC
abundance: many
len: 15
d_gene: -
v_gene: TRBV5-1
j_gene: TRBJ2-5

CDR3aa: CIAGGSSGRQETQYF
CDR3nt: TGCATTGCTGGGGGGTCTAGCGGACGTCAAGAGACCCAGTACTTC
abundance: -
len: 15
d_gene: TRBD2
v_gene: TRBV20-1
j_gene: TRBJ2-5

CDR3aa: CASSQVHRGNEKLFF
CDR3nt: TGTGCCAGCAGCCAAGTACACAGGGGGAACGAAAAACTGTTTTTT
abundance: -
len: 15
d_gene: TRBD1
v_gene: TRBV14
j_gene: TRBJ1-4

CDR3aa: CASSLEFAVQETQYF
CDR3nt: TGTGCCAGCAGCTTAGAGTTTGCAGTACAAGAGACCCAGTACTTC
abundance: many
len: 15
d_gene: -
v_gene: TRBV7-2
j_gene: TRBJ2-5

CDR3aa: CASSPGTGWNTEAFF
CDR3nt: TGCGCCAGCAGCCCCGGGACAGGGTGGAACACTGAAGCTTTCTTT
abundance: many
len: 15
d_gene: TRBD1
v_gene: TRBV5-1
j_gene: TRBJ1-1

CDR3aa: CASSFIAPGKAFF
CDR3nt: TGTGCCAGCAGCTTTATAGCCCCGGGAAAAGCTTTCTTT
abundance: many
len: 13
d_gene: -
v_gene: TRBV7-2
j_gene: TRBJ1-1

CDR3aa: CASSGTSAKETQHF
CDR3nt: TGTGCCAGCAGTGGTACTAGCGCCAAAGAGACCCAGCACTTC
abundance: few
len: 14
d_gene: TRBD2
v_gene: TRBV2
j_gene: TRBJ2-5

CDR3aa: CSVEDRWGQEKGSYTF
CDR3nt: TGCAGCGTTGAAGATCGATGGGGACAGGAAAAAGGCTCCTACACCTTC
abundance: -
len: 16
d_gene: TRBD1
v_gene: TRBV29-1
j_gene: TRBJ1-2

CDR3aa: CSCSLGPQTGGGEQYF
CDR3nt: TGCTCCTGCAGCTTGGGCCCCCAAACAGGGGGCGGAGAGCAGTACTTC
abundance: -
len: 16
d_gene: TRBD1
v_gene: TRBV5-1
j_gene: TRBJ2-7

CDR3aa: CSVARTGRETQYF
CDR3nt: TGCAGCGTCGCGCGGACAGGGCGGGAGACCCAGTACTTC
abundance: many
len: 13
d_gene: TRBD1
v_gene: TRBV29-1
j_gene: TRBJ2-5

CDR3aa: CASSRLAGVYEQYF
CDR3nt: TGTGCCAGTAGTAGACTAGCGGGAGTCTACGAGCAGTACTTC
abundance: few
len: 14
d_gene: TRBD2
v_gene: TRBV19
j_gene: TRBJ2-7

CDR3aa: CASSTGGREAFF
CDR3nt: TGTGCCAGCAGCACGGGGGGGCGTGAAGCTTTCTTT
abundance: many
len: 12
d_gene: -
v_gene: TRBV3-1
j_gene: TRBJ1-1

CDR3aa: CSRGRAYEQYF
CDR3nt: TGCAGCCGAGGTCGTGCCTACGAGCAGTACTTC
abundance: -
len: 11
d_gene: -
v_gene: TRBV29-1
j_gene: TRBJ2-7

CDR3aa: CASSPLDKDSPLHF
CDR3nt: TGTGCCAGCTCACCACTAGACAAGGACAGTCCCCTCCACTTT
abundance: -
len: 14
d_gene: -
v_gene: TRBV18
j_gene: TRBJ1-6

CDR3aa: CASSYTQANEQFF
CDR3nt: TGTGCCAGCAGTTACACTCAAGCGAATGAGCAGTTCTTC
abundance: once
len: 13
d_gene: -
v_gene: TRBV6-5
j_gene: TRBJ2-1

CDR3aa: CASSFDAGGSNQPQHF
CDR3nt: TGTGCCAGCAGCTTTGATGCAGGGGGCAGCAATCAGCCCCAGCATTTT
abundance: -
len: 16
d_gene: TRBD1
v_gene: TRBV7-2
j_gene: TRBJ1-5

CDR3aa: CASRSGQHTGELFF
CDR3nt: TGTGCCAGCAGGAGTGGCCAACACACCGGGGAGCTGTTTTTT
abundance: many
len: 14
d_gene: -
v_gene: TRBV28
j_gene: TRBJ2-2

CDR3aa: CATSRDLTNTDTQYF
CDR3nt: TGTGCCACCAGCAGAGATCTGACTAACACAGATACGCAGTATTTT
abundance: -
len: 15
d_gene: -
v_gene: TRBV15
j_gene: TRBJ2-3

CDR3aa: CASSPALITDTQYF
CDR3nt: TGTGCCAGCAGCCCCGCCCTCATCACAGATACGCAGTATTTT
abundance: many
len: 14
d_gene: -
v_gene: TRBV7-7
j_gene: TRBJ2-3

CDR3aa: CASSSSGVYGYTF
CDR3nt: TGTGCCAGCAGTTCCTCAGGGGTCTATGGCTACACCTTC
abundance: many
len: 13
d_gene: -
v_gene: TRBV25-1
j_gene: TRBJ1-2

CDR3aa: CASSLLLGEQFF
CDR3nt: TGTGCCAGCAGTTTATTGTTAGGTGAGCAGTTCTTC
abundance: -
len: 12
d_gene: -
v_gene: TRBV27
j_gene: TRBJ2-1

CDR3aa: CSARSAEGGPEAFF
CDR3nt: TGCAGTGCTAGGTCAGCGGAAGGGGGACCTGAAGCTTTCTTT
abundance: many
len: 14
d_gene: -
v_gene: TRBV20-1
j_gene: TRBJ1-1

CDR3aa: CASTRDSGIEQYF
CDR3nt: TGCGCCAGCACCCGGGACTCCGGTATCGAGCAGTACTTC
abundance: -
len: 13
d_gene: -
v_gene: TRBV5-1
j_gene: TRBJ2-7

CDR3aa: CASSRQGAGSPLHF
CDR3nt: TGTGCCAGCAGCCGCCAGGGGGCAGGATCACCCCTCCACTTT
abundance: many
len: 14
d_gene: TRBD1
v_gene: TRBV6-5
j_gene: TRBJ1-6

CDR3aa: CSAIRGLGEQYF
CDR3nt: TGCAGTGCGATTCGGGGCCTTGGCGAGCAGTACTTC
abundance: many
len: 12
d_gene: -
v_gene: TRBV20-1
j_gene: TRBJ2-7

CDR3aa: CASSQLTGTGKGNNEQFF
CDR3nt: TGCGCCAGCAGCCAACTGACGGGGACAGGGAAAGGTAACAATGAGCAGTTCTTC
abundance: few
len: 18
d_gene: TRBD1
v_gene: TRBV4-3
j_gene: TRBJ2-1

CDR3aa: CASSLTGTGGGIDGYTF
CDR3nt: TGTGCCAGCAGCTTAACCGGGACAGGGGGCGGTATCGATGGCTACACCTTC
abundance: many
len: 17
d_gene: TRBD1
v_gene: TRBV7-2
j_gene: TRBJ1-2

CDR3aa: CSVTNRLAWEETQYF
CDR3nt: TGCAGCGTTACAAACCGACTAGCTTGGGAAGAGACCCAGTACTTC
abundance: -
len: 15
d_gene: TRBD2
v_gene: TRBV29-1
j_gene: TRBJ2-5

CDR3aa: CASSYDFQPQHF
CDR3nt: TGTGCCAGCAGTTATGACTTTCAGCCCCAGCATTTT
abundance: many
len: 12
d_gene: -
v_gene: TRBV12-3/TRBV12-4
j_gene: TRBJ1-5

CDR3aa: CASSLVAGVNGQFF
CDR3nt: TGCGCCAGCAGCTTAGTAGCGGGGGTCAATGGACAGTTCTTC
abundance: many
len: 14
d_gene: TRBD2
v_gene: TRBV5-1
j_gene: TRBJ2-1

CDR3aa: CSAIRPMNTEAFF
CDR3nt: TGCAGTGCTATTCGACCGATGAACACTGAAGCTTTCTTT
abundance: many
len: 13
d_gene: -
v_gene: TRBV20-1
j_gene: TRBJ1-1

CDR3aa: CASSPRWGNTEAFF
CDR3nt: TGTGCCAGCAGCCCCAGATGGGGGAACACTGAAGCTTTCTTT
abundance: many
len: 14
d_gene: -
v_gene: TRBV7-8
j_gene: TRBJ1-1

CDR3aa: CSARDMVSPTRNTIYF
CDR3nt: TGCAGTGCTAGAGATATGGTCAGCCCGACAAGAAACACCATATATTTT
abundance: many
len: 16
d_gene: -
v_gene: TRBV20-1
j_gene: TRBJ1-3

CDR3aa: CASSSNRGASIPTPPGANVLTF
CDR3nt: TGTGCCAGCTCATCGAACAGAGGGGCGTCGATCCCGACCCCTCCTGGGGCCAACGTCCTGACTTTC
abundance: few
len: 22
d_gene: -
v_gene: TRBV18
j_gene: TRBJ2-6

CDR3aa: CASSPVSENEQFF
CDR3nt: TGTGCCAGCAGCCCTGTGTCTGAGAATGAGCAGTTCTTC
abundance: many
len: 13
d_gene: -
v_gene: TRBV7-9
j_gene: TRBJ2-1

CDR3aa: CASTTTGRTGELFF
CDR3nt: TGCGCCAGCACCACGACGGGACGGACCGGGGAGCTGTTTTTT
abundance: many
len: 14
d_gene: -
v_gene: TRBV10-2
j_gene: TRBJ2-2

CDR3aa: CASSLSPEEQYF
CDR3nt: TGTGCCAGCTCACTTTCACCCGAGGAGCAGTACTTC
abundance: -
len: 12
d_gene: -
v_gene: TRBV18
j_gene: TRBJ2-7